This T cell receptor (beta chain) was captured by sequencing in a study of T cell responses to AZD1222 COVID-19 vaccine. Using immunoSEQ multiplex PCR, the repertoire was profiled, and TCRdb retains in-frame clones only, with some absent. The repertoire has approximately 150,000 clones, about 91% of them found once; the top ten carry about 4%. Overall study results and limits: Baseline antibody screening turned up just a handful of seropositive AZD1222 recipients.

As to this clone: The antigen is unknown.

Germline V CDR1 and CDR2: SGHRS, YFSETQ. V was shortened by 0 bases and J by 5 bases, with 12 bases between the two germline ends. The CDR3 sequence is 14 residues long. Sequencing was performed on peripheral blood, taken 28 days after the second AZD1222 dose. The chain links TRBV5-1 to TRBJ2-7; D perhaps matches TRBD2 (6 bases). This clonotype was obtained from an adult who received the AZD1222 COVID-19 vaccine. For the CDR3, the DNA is TGCGCCAGCAGCTTGGGGAGGGTCCCCGACGAGCAGTACTTC. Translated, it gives CASSLGRVPDEQYF.